Listed here are 16 T cell receptor beta chains from one sample, sequenced in a study of T-cell reconstitution after alpha-beta-depleted transplantation in children. Unique molecular identifiers were incorporated during preparation of the TCRbeta library. TCRdb redid the calling of the PCR reads with MiXCR, one entry per CDR3 protein. The table has more than 450,000 distinct CDR3 sequences, 18% seen once. This specimen was PBMCs from the stem cell graft donor, taken from the stem cell graft. The source of these receptors is a human donor who donated a stem cell graft to a child with acute lymphoblastic leukemia.

This chain joins TRBV27 and TRBJ2-7; 9 bases fit TRBD2. This CDR3 contains 15 residues. Germline V gene lookup returns CDR1 MNHEY and CDR2 SMNVEV (reference sequence). With V trimmed by 0 bases and J by 7 bases, 7 bases remained unmatched. This CDR3 reads CASSLSVAGEQEQYF. CDR3 nucleotide sequence: TGTGCCAGCAGTTTATCCGTAGCGGGAGAGCAGGAGCAGTACTTC.

This clonotype occurred a few times. The chain employs TRBV9 and TRBJ2-1, with 9 bases aligning to TRBD2. CDR1 and CDR2 from the germline V gene are SGDLS and YYNGEE. The CDR3 is 16 residues long. The junction had 14 bases not matched to a gene; V was cut back by 4 bases and J by 9 bases. The CDR3 nucleotides are TGTGCCAGCAGCATCACTCTTAGCGGGAGCGAGGTTGAGCAGTTCTTC. Encoded protein: CASSITLSGSEVEQFF.

This chain joins TRBV5-1 and TRBJ1-2; TRBD1 might be the D (5 bases). Germline assignment: CDR1 SGHRS and CDR2 YFSETQ. The CDR3 covers 13 residues. Trimming cost V 3 bases and J 5 bases, with 11 bases left between them. CDR3 region: CASSSGTDYGYTF. In DNA, the CDR3 is TGCGCCAGCAGCTCCGGGACTGATTATGGCTACACCTTC.

This clonotype was detected only a few times. CDR3 in amino acids: CASSLLPGQGPYEQYF. For the CDR3, the DNA is TGTGCCAGCAGCTTACTGCCCGGACAGGGTCCCTACGAGCAGTACTTC. The chain links TRBV11-2 to TRBJ2-7; 8 nucleotides line up with TRBD1. Per germline, CDR1 SGHAT and CDR2 FQNNGV. There are 16 residues in the CDR3. With V trimmed by 2 bases and J by 2 bases, 8 bases remained unmatched. The entire variable domain, with the rest obtained from reference TRBV11-2 and TRBJ2-7, is as follows: EAGVAQSPRYKIIEKRQSVAFWCNPISGHATLYWYQQILGQGPKLLIQFQNNGVVDDSQLPKDRFSAERLKGVDSTLKIQPAKLEDSAVYLCASSLLPGQGPYEQYFGPGTRLTVT.

In its sample, this clonotype was seen a few times. This sequence joins TRBV29-1 and TRBJ1-1, with 7 bases that match TRBD1. The V and J ends lost 3 bases and 7 bases, in that order; junction bases with no gene match: 5. The length of the CDR3 is 12 residues. In germline, CDR1 is SQVTM, CDR2 ANQGSEA. For the CDR3, the DNA is TGCAGCGTTGATACAGGGGTTGGTGAAGCTTTCTTT. Translating it yields CSVDTGVGEAFF.

This rearrangement joins TRBV27 to TRBJ1-2; D gene uncertain. The V end lost 6 bases, the J end lost 0 bases, and 14 bases lay between the germline ends. Germline V gene lookup returns CDR1 MNHEY and CDR2 SMNVEV (reference sequence). The CDR3 extends over 15 amino acids. In DNA, the CDR3 is TGTGCCAGCAGCCCGGACGGAGAAACTAACTATGGCTACACCTTC. This sequence encodes CASSPDGETNYGYTF.

The chain combines TRBV20-1 with TRBJ1-3; D uncertain. Germline V gene sequence: CDR1 DFQATT, CDR2 SNEGSKA (reference sequence). The V end lost 1 base, the J end lost 7 bases, and 17 bases lay between the germline ends. There are 15 residues in the CDR3. DNA for the CDR3: TGCAGTGCTAGAGCCCGAGCTGAAGTCGTGAACACCATATATTTT. It yields the protein CSARARAEVVNTIYF.

The chain uses TRBV6-1 and TRBJ1-1; maybe TRBD1 (6 bases). The V end was cut by 7 bases, the J end by 4 bases, with 16 bases between. Germline V CDR1 and CDR2: MNHNS, SASEGT. This CDR3 is built from 14 residues. CDR3 in amino acids: CASKRGGGSTEAFF. CDR3 in DNA: TGTGCCAGCAAGAGGGGGGGAGGAAGCACTGAAGCTTTCTTT.

This chain connects TRBV29-1 to TRBJ2-7; D remains ambiguous. CDR3 length equals 13 residues. The germline CDR1 and CDR2 sequences are SQVTM and ANQGSEA. Trimming took 6 bases from V and 3 from J, leaving 15 bases between them. CDR3 sequence: CSVKHPNNYEQYF. In DNA form, the CDR3 reads TGCAGCGTGAAGCACCCCAACAACTACGAGCAGTACTTC.

V is TRBV20-1 and J is TRBJ2-1, with D perhaps TRBD2 (7 bases). CDR1 is DFQATT and CDR2 is SNEGSKA in the germline V gene (reference sequence). The CDR3 runs 12 residues. Trimming left V 5 bases short and J 5 bases short, with 10 bases between. The CDR3 sequence is CSAERDNNEQFF. CDR3 in DNA: TGCAGTGCTGAGCGGGACAACAATGAGCAGTTCTTC.

This clonotype has more than one count but fewer than ten. The V call is TRBV20-1, the J call TRBJ2-7; TRBD1 or TRBD2 may be the D gene (5 bases each). The CDR3 spans 14 residues. The germline CDR1 and CDR2 sequences are DFQATT and SNEGSKA (reference sequence). Trimming took 6 bases from V and 2 from J, leaving 17 bases between them. The CDR3 DNA is TGCAGTGCAAGGGGCCTAGCCGTTCCCTACGAGCAGTACTTC. This gives the protein CSARGLAVPYEQYF.

This clonotype occurred many times. V usage is TRBV20-1 and J usage is TRBJ2-7; unclear D gene. From germline, CDR1 is DFQATT and CDR2 SNEGSKA (reference sequence). The CDR3 is 14 residues long. V was cut by 0 bases and J by 5 bases, with 14 bases left in between. CDR3: CSARDRVVSNEQYF. The CDR3 DNA is TGCAGTGCTAGAGATCGGGTAGTGAGCAACGAGCAGTACTTC.

This clonotype was seen a handful of times. The chain carries TRBV5-1 and TRBJ2-1, with 7 bases aligning to TRBD1. Germline-derived CDR1 and CDR2 are SGHRS and YFSETQ. This CDR3 is 16 amino acids long. V dropped 0 bases and J dropped 0; count of bases not matched to a gene: 3. CDR3 region: CASSLGGQNSYNEQFF. DNA of the CDR3: TGCGCCAGCAGCTTGGGGGGACAGAACTCCTACAATGAGCAGTTCTTC.

This clonotype was seen more than once but under ten times. The gene calls are TRBV2 and TRBJ2-6; TRBD1 agrees at 8 bases. The J segment lost 2 bases and the V segment lost 7 bases, leaving 16 bases of the junction unmatched. This CDR3 spans 19 amino acids. The V gene's germline CDR1 is SNHLY and CDR2 FYNNEI. The CDR3 sequence: CASTPTVGQGTPGANVLTF. The CDR3 DNA reads TGTGCCAGCACCCCGACAGTAGGACAGGGCACTCCTGGGGCCAACGTCCTGACTTTC.

This clonotype was seen more than once but under ten times. The gene calls are TRBV20-1 and TRBJ1-5; D not certain. The CDR3 covers 15 residues. V was shortened by 5 bases and J by 0 bases, with 14 bases between the two germline ends. Germline CDR1 and CDR2: DFQATT and SNEGSKA (reference sequence). CDR3 nucleotides: TGCAGTGCTGTCCGAGGCCGGGGTAGCAATCAGCCCCAGCATTTT. It is translated as CSAVRGRGSNQPQHF.

V usage is TRBV30 and J usage is TRBJ2-1; 7 nucleotides match TRBD2. The CDR3 sequence is 15 residues long. The germline V gene encodes CDR1 GTSNPN and CDR2 SVGIG (reference sequence). With V trimmed by 6 bases and J by 7 bases, 15 bases remained unmatched. CDR3 nucleotides: TGTGCCTGTGGCCGCGGTTGGCGGGAGCCGAATGAGCAGTTCTTC. Protein sequence: CACGRGWREPNEQFF. Variable domain in full (rest from reference TRBV30 and TRBJ2-1): SQTIHQWPATLVQPVGSPLSLECTVEGTSNPNLYWYRQAAGRGLQLLFYSVGIGQISSEVPQNLSASRPQDRQFILSSKKLLLSDSGFYLCACGRGWREPNEQFFGPGTRLTVL.